This T cell receptor beta chain came from a study of T cells in Graves' hyperthyroidism and ophthalmopathy. Study at large: It was at initial diagnosis, before any treatment, that peripheral blood was collected. General study points: In blood, most of the thyroid clonotypes expanded above 0.001 were also present. Ophthalmopathy was model-predicted a median approximately 6.9 months pre-onset.

Unmatched junction bases numbered 5, after V lost 5 bases and J lost 1 base. CDR1 SGHTA and CDR2 FQGNSA come from the germline V gene. This CDR3 has 15 amino acids. Subjects with ophthalmopathy showed a Clinical Activity Score no lower than 3, a NOSPECS grade no lower than 4, and a duration shorter than 3 months. As concerns this clonotype: As yet, its antigen is unknown.

Amplification of TCR beta CDR3 regions was performed using RNA transcripts as template. The TCR CDR3 was amplified in a first-round RT-PCR using the HTBI primer set. TCRdb reanalysed the multiplex PCR reads using MiXCR and keeps one entry per CDR3 protein. The sample includes roughly 560,000 distinct CDR3 sequences, under 15% of them seen just once. The specimen was blood. This receptor was identified in a woman in her forties with Graves' ophthalmopathy. J is TRBJ2-7 and V is TRBV7-2, with 10 bases lining up with TRBD2. In DNA form, the CDR3 reads TGTGCCAGCAGCACTAGCGGGATTGAGTCCTACGAGCAGTACTTC. Its translation is CASSTSGIESYEQYF.